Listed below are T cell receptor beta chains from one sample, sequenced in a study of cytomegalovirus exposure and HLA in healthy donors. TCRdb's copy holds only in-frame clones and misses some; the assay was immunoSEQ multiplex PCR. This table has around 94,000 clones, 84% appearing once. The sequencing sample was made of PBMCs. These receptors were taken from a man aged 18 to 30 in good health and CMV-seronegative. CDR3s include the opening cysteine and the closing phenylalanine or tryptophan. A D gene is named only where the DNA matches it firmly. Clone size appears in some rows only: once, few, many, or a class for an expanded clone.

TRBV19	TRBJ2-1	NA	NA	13	TGTGCCAGTAGTATAGTATCTCGCAATGAGCAGTTCTTC	CASSIVSRNEQFF
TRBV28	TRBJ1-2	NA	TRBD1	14	TGTGCCAGCATTTCAGGGGGAGAAAACTATGGCTACACCTTC	CASISGGENYGYTF
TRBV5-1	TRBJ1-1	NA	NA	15	TGCGCCAGCAGCTTTATATCAGCTCGGGGCACTGAAGCTTTCTTT	CASSFISARGTEAFF
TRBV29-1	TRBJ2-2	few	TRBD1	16	TGCAGCGTTGCAATCACCGGGACAGGTCGCACCGGGGAGCTGTTTTTT	CSVAITGTGRTGELFF
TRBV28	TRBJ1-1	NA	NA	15	TGTGCCAGCAGTTCCTACAGTCCTCAGAACACTGAAGCTTTCTTT	CASSSYSPQNTEAFF
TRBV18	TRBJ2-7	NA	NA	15	TGTGCCAGCTCACCCACCAGAGGGTCTCACTACGAGCAGTACTTC	CASSPTRGSHYEQYF
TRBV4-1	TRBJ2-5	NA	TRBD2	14	TGCGCCAGCAGTGCTAGCGGGAGCGGGGAGACCCAGTACTTC	CASSASGSGETQYF
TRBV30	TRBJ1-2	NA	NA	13	TGTGCCTGGAGTGTACTGAACCAGGGGGGCTACACCTTC	CAWSVLNQGGYTF
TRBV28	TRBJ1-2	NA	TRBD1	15	TGTGCCAGCAGTTTAGAAGCAGGGGGCTTCTATGGCTACACCTTC	CASSLEAGGFYGYTF
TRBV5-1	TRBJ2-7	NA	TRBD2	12	TGCGCCAGCAGTACTAGCGGGAGCCTTGAGGACTTC	CASSTSGSLEDF
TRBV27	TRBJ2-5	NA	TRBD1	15	TGTGCCAGCAGAACCGGGACAGGGGGCTTAGAGACCCAGTACTTC	CASRTGTGGLETQYF
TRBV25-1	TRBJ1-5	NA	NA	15	TGTGCCAGCAGAGGGATAGGGGATAGCAATCAGCCCCAGCATTTT	CASRGIGDSNQPQHF
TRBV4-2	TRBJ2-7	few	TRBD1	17	TGTGCCAGCAGCCAAGGCGTCCGGGACAGGAACGCCTACGAGCAGTACTTC	CASSQGVRDRNAYEQYF
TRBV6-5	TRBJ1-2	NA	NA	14	TGTGCCAGCAGTTACTCCTCAGGGGCGAGGGGCTACACCTTC	CASSYSSGARGYTF
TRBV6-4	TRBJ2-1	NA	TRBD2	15	TGTGCCAGCAGTGACTCAACTAGCGGGTACAATGAGCAGTTCTTC	CASSDSTSGYNEQFF
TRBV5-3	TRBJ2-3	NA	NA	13	TGTGCCAGAAGCCGGGGGACCCCAGATACGCAGTATTTT	CARSRGTPDTQYF
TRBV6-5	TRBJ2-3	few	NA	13	TGTGCCACCGAGGGACACAACACAGATACGCAGTATTTT	CATEGHNTDTQYF
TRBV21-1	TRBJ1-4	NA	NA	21	TGTGCCAGCAGCAAAGGGCGGGATCGGCCCCGGGACAGACCTACAAATGAAAAACTGTTTTTT	CASSKGRDRPRDRPTNEKLFF
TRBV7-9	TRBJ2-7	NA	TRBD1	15	TGTGCCAGCAGCGCAACCGGGACAGGGGATCTCGAGCAGTACTTC	CASSATGTGDLEQYF
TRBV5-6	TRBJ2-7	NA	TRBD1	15	TGTGCCAGCGATTCCCGGGACAGGCTTACATACGAGCAGTACTTC	CASDSRDRLTYEQYF
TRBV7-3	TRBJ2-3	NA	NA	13	TGTGCCAGCAGCTTGGACTCCACAGATACGCAGTATTTT	CASSLDSTDTQYF
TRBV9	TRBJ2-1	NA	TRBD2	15	TGTGCCAGCAGCGCGACTAGCGGGAATTACAATGAGCAGTTCTTC	CASSATSGNYNEQFF
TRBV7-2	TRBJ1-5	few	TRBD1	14	TGTGCCAGCAGCTCCAGACAGGGGGATCAGCCCCAGCATTTT	CASSSRQGDQPQHF
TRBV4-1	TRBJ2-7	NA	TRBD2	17	TGCGCCAGCAGCCAAGACTACTTAGCGGGGGCCCCCTACGAGCAGTACTTC	CASSQDYLAGAPYEQYF
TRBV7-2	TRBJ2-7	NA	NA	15	TGTGCCAGCAGCCCCCGGACTTTGATCTCCTACGAGCAGTACTTC	CASSPRTLISYEQYF
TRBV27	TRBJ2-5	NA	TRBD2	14	TGTGCCAGCAGTTTATTTTCTAGCGGAGAGACCCAGTACTTC	CASSLFSSGETQYF
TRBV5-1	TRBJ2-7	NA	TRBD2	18	TGCGCCAGCAGCTTGGCGGGGGAAACTAGCGGGGATTCCTACGAGCAGTACTTC	CASSLAGETSGDSYEQYF
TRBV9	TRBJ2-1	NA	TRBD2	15	TGTGCCAGCAGCCTTAGCGGGAATTCTTACAATGAGCAGTTCTTC	CASSLSGNSYNEQFF
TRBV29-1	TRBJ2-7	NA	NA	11	TGCAGCGTGTCCGACTACTACGAGCAGTACTTC	CSVSDYYEQYF
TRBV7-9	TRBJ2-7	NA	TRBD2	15	TGTGCCAGCAGCCCCAGACTAGCGGGAGCCTCTGAGCAGTACTTC	CASSPRLAGASEQYF
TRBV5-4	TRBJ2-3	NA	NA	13	TGTGCCAGCAGCTTGGCCGGAGGGATTGCGCAGTATTTT	CASSLAGGIAQYF
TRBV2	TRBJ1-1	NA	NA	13	TGTGCCAGCAGCTATTTGTGGGGGGCTGAAGCTTTCTTT	CASSYLWGAEAFF
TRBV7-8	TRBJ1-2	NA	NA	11	TGTGCCAGCAGCACTGGGCAGGGCTACACCTTC	CASSTGQGYTF
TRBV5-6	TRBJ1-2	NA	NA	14	TGTGCCAGCAGCTTGGTGGCGGGGAGCTATGGCTACACCTTC	CASSLVAGSYGYTF
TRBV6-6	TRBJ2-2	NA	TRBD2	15	TGTGCCAGCAGCCCAGCGGGGGCGAACACCGGGGAGCTGTTTTTT	CASSPAGANTGELFF
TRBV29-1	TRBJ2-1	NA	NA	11	TGCAGCGTTGGACATGGTGCGGAGCAGTTCTTC	CSVGHGAEQFF
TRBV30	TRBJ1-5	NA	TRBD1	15	TGTGCCTGGAGTGTACAGGGGCGAGGCAATCAGCCCCAGCATTTT	CAWSVQGRGNQPQHF
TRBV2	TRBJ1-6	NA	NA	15	TGTGCCAGCAGTGAACCCCGTGCCAGGGATTCACCCCTCCACTTT	CASSEPRARDSPLHF
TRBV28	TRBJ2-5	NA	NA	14	TGTGCCAGCAGTTCCCCGGGGTTGGGGGAGACCCAGTACTTC	CASSSPGLGETQYF
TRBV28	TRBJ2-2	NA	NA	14	TGTGCCAGCAGAACCGGCGGTTTCACCGGGGAGCTGTTTTTT	CASRTGGFTGELFF
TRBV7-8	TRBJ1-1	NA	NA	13	TGTGCCAGCAGCCCGCCGACAGTAGGTGAAGCTTTCTTT	CASSPPTVGEAFF
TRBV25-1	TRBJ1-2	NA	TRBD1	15	TGTGCCAGCAGTGAATGGGGGAGCAGGGGGTATGGCTACACCTTC	CASSEWGSRGYGYTF
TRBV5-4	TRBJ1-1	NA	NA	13	TGTGCCAGCAGCTTGGCCCTGACAACTGAAGCTTTCTTT	CASSLALTTEAFF
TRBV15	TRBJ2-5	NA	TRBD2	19	TGTGCCACCAGCAGACGTGGTAAAGTCCCGGGAAGCGGGGAAGAGACCCAGTACTTC	CATSRRGKVPGSGEETQYF
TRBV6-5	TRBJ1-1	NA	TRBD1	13	TGTGCCAGCAGACCCGGACAGGGACCTGAAGCTTTCTTT	CASRPGQGPEAFF
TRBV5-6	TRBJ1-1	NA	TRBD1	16	TGTGCCAGCAGCATTGACAGGGGTTATAGGGACACTGAAGCTTTCTTT	CASSIDRGYRDTEAFF
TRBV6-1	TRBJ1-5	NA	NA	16	TGTGCCAGCAGTGAACTAGCACGGCTAATTAATCAGCCCCAGCATTTT	CASSELARLINQPQHF
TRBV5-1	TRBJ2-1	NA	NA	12	TGCGCCAGCAGGCGGCTGGACAATGAGCAGTTCTTC	CASRRLDNEQFF
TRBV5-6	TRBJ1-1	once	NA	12	TGTGCCAGCAGCCTGGGAACCGCTACAGCTTTCTTT	CASSLGTATAFF
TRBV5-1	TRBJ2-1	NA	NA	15	TGCGCCAGCCGGAAGGTGGGAGATTCGGGCAATGAGCAGTTCTTC	CASRKVGDSGNEQFF
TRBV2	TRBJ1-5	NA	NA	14	TGTGCCAGCACCAGGGACACCTCCAATCAGCCCCAGCATTTT	CASTRDTSNQPQHF